The T cell receptor (beta chain) described here comes from a study of T-cell memory formation after mild COVID-19 (TCRdb year 2021). Notes on the research overall: Most TCR sequence clusters were specific to one of the two donors. The cohort was made up of two young adult volunteers, one female and one male, who were previously healthy. In a couple of donors, T-cell clones that expanded and contracted after mild COVID-19 were followed by sequencing TCRalpha and TCRbeta repertoires longitudinally.

What the work shows at the level of the full study, not this receptor alone: The study covered only two mild cases, and larger cohorts including severe cases with pre-infection samples were considered necessary. The detection of some responding clones in pre-infection memory suggests that pre-existing cross-reactive memory T cells joined the SARS-CoV-2 response. Whether the second-wave clones peaking on day 37 were SARS-CoV-2 specific was not confirmed. Balanced CD4/CD8 phenotypes were observed for clones contracting from day 15 to 85, whereas a bias towards CD4+ was observed for a second wave of clones expanding from day 15 to 37. Contracting CD4+ clones were located mainly in the CM and EM memory subsets, whereas CD8+ clones were found to be enriched in EMRA.

The germline V gene yields MGHRA for CDR1 and YSYEKL for CDR2. V was cut back by 5 bases and J by 8 bases, leaving a gap of 12 bases between them. Its CDR3 holds 12 amino acids, cysteine through phenylalanine. The kept DNA is CDR3 alone, 36 bases in frame from the first base. Ficoll-Paque density gradient centrifugation was used to isolate PBMCs. Sequencing used an Illumina NovaSeq 6000. TCRalpha and TCRbeta cDNA libraries were constructed by 5'RACE with constant-segment primers, with sample barcodes and unique molecular identifiers being introduced. Trizol reagent was used to extract RNA from every sample. Libraries were amplified in two PCR steps, with a second sample barcode and Illumina TruSeq adapters added in the second step. Sequencing of libraries was performed on an Illumina NovaSeq with 2 x 150 bp paired-end reads. The source study handled its data this way. The reads were demultiplexed and collapsed into UMI-guided consensus sequences using migec v1.2.7. Using mixcr v2.1.11, the UMI consensuses were aligned to TRA and TRB V and J templates and assembled into clonotypes. A clonotype was counted as expanded or contracted only if both edgeR and NoisET called the change significant, with noise models trained on biological replicates. For edgeR calls, the thresholds were a false discovery rate-adjusted p below 0.01 and a log2 fold-change of 1. PCA with hierarchical clustering of max-normalized trajectories of the 1000 most abundant clonotypes was used as exploratory dynamics analysis. Separately sequenced CD4+ and CD8+ repertoires were used to assign the CD4 or CD8 phenotype of responding clones. TCRdb passed the public sequencing reads through fastp at Q25 and MiXCR, retaining productive beta sequences. Each record represents a unique CDR3 protein, reported with the most common genes and DNA among its rows. These V and J calls rely on TCRdb rather than the paper's analysis. The sample includes approximately 170,000 distinct CDR3 sequences, with over 10% observed a single time. Approximately 3.5% of the sample belongs to the ten largest clones.

Details on this clonotype: It lacks a known antigen. No base-level quality is on record; no much larger clone is a single base apart.

This clonotype was obtained from a man aged 18 to 30 who had mild COVID-19 (a few samples of this study predate the infection). The sample titles of this study are shuffled in the database, so cell type and time point are left out; the donor was told from shared clones. The V and J genes are TRBV4-1 and TRBJ1-2; TRBD1 is perhaps the D gene, given 6 matching bases. The sample comprised PBMCs or a T cell subset sorted from them (not recorded which). The nucleotide sequence reads as follows: TGCGCCAGCAGCAAACAGGGCTTGGGCTACACCTTC. Its amino acids are CASSKQGLGYTF.